The present TCR beta chain was sequenced within a study of radiotherapy plus CTLA-4 blockade in lung cancer. Study-level information: Of all patients, approximately 18% responded objectively and approximately 30% showed disease control.

This clone is a singleton in its sample. Antigen unknown. Overall study findings and caveats: After radiotherapy and ipilimumab, tumor-derived clones expanded in peripheral blood.

Libraries were prepared by immunoSEQ multiplex PCR; TCRdb keeps only in-frame clonotypes and omits some of them. In the table there are about 38,000 clones, 80% to 90% of which are singletons. Patients in the study, people with chemo-refractory metastatic non-small-cell lung cancer, received focal radiation plus ipilimumab CTLA-4 blockade. The CDR3 is 15 amino acids. The trim removed 3 bases at V and 5 bases at J, leaving 6 bases unmatched. CDR1 is SGHNT and CDR2 is YYREEE in the germline V gene (reference sequence). The sequence came from a human donor with non-small cell lung cancer whose response to radiotherapy plus ipilimumab could not be evaluated. This sample comprised peripheral blood, obtained from a patient treated with radiotherapy plus ipilimumab. The genes are TRBV5-4 and TRBJ2-2, with 8 bases matching TRBD2. The CDR3 loop is CASSSASGGTGELFF. The CDR3, as DNA: TGTGCCAGCAGCTCTGCGTCGGGAGGGACCGGGGAGCTGTTTTTT.